This T cell receptor (beta chain) emerged from a study of blood T cell repertoires in COVID-19. For the study at large: PBMCs, B-cell-depleted T cells, or T cells provided the cDNA or gDNA that made up the material.

J was trimmed by 2 bases and V by 2 bases; bases with no gene match: 7. This CDR3 region has 16 residues. The V gene's germline CDR1 is MNHEY and CDR2 SMNVEV (reference sequence). How the authors handled the data: Estimates of nucleated cell counts were drawn from the amplification of reference gene primers. Repertoires were generated with immunoSEQ multiplex PCR, while TCRdb's copy carries only in-frame clones and drops some. V, J and clone size are those of that table, while D and trimming were read from the DNA. The sample comprises approximately 84,000 clones, around four fifths of which are singletons, and about an eighth rests with the top ten.

Material: peripheral blood. The genes are TRBV27 and TRBJ1-1; 8 positions match TRBD1. The TCR was taken from a human donor in a cohort sampled during active COVID-19. The CDR3 bases are TGTGCCAGCAGTTTAATTGTCGACAGGGGCAACACTGAAGCTTTCTTT. Its translation: CASSLIVDRGNTEAFF.